This TCR beta chain is drawn from a study of identical twins. Germline V gene sequence: CDR1 SNHLY, CDR2 FYNNEI. The CDR3 sequence is 14 residues long. In regard to this clonotype: Antigen: not known. One end of the junction does not line up with germline, which may come from a read error.

Addition of a universal primer site occurred through template switching, and cDNA carried unique molecular identifiers. A single record per CDR3 protein comes from TCRdb applying MiXCR to the 5' RACE reads. The table records more than 1.5 million distinct CDR3 sequences, 25% to 35% of them present only once. Healthy Caucasians alone served as donors. General study points: Memory repertoires lacked the insertion deficit that abundant cord blood beta clonotypes showed. There is a chance that invariant MAIT and iNKT cells partially muddied zero-insertion analyses.

V is TRBV2 and J is TRBJ2-5; perhaps TRBD1 as D (5 bases). This sequence was found in a newborn girl in good health. Material: cord blood. In nucleotides, the CDR3 is TGTGCCAGCAGGGTGTATTGGACACAAGGGACCCAGTACTTC. Protein: CASRVYWTQGTQYF.